This is a list of T cell receptor beta chains from one sample in a study of blood T cell repertoires in COVID-19. Profiling relied on immunoSEQ multiplex PCR, and the TCRdb table lists in-frame clones only, not all of them. Of around 440,000 clones in the sample, approximately 88% were seen once. The specimen was peripheral blood. The receptors were sampled from a woman in her 50s with COVID-19, enrolled during active disease. The CDR3 runs from the conserved cysteine through the conserved F or W. The order of the fields is J gene, V gene, CDR3 protein.

TRBJ1-3,TRBV7-2,CASSLVGDSNGNTIYF
TRBJ2-3,TRBV7-2,CASSLGQGTDTQYF
TRBJ2-3,TRBV7-2,CASSLGRLVKDTQYF
TRBJ1-1,TRBV5-1,CASSLERGRTEAFF
TRBJ2-6,TRBV27,CASSLLLSGANVLTF
TRBJ1-1,TRBV29-1,CSVSQADRNTEAFF
TRBJ2-7,TRBV5-1,CASSLFGTGSYEQYF
TRBJ2-2,TRBV5-1,CASSLLLNRGVTGELFF
TRBJ2-3,TRBV19,CASSSSGGRTDTQYF
TRBJ2-3,TRBV10-3,CAISAGPDTDTQYF
TRBJ2-2,TRBV7-9,CASRRQGDTGELFF
TRBJ1-6,TRBV28,CASSLQVNSPLHF
TRBJ1-2,TRBV11-2,CASSLDPVRANYGYTF
TRBJ1-1,TRBV6-5,CASGIHGAEAFF
TRBJ1-2,TRBV20-1,CSAPLYGYTF